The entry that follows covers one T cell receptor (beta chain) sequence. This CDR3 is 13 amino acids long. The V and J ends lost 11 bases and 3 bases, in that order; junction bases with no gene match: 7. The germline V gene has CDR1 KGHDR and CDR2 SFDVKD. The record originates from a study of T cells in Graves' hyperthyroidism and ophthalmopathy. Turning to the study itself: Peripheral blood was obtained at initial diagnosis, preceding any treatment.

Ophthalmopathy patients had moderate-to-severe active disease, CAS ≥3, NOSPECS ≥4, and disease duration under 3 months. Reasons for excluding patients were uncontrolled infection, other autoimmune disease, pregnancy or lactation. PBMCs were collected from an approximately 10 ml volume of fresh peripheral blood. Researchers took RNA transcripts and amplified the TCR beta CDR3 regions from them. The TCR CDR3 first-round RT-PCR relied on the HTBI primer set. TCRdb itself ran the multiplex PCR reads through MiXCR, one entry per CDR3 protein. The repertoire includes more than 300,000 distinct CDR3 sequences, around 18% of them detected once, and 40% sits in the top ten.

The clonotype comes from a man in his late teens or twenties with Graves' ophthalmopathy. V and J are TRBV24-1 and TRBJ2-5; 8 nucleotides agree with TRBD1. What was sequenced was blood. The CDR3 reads CASSGGYEETQYF. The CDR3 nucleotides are TGTGCCAGCTCAGGGGGCTACGAAGAGACCCAGTACTTC.